This TCR beta chain was captured in a study of blood T cell repertoires in COVID-19. The CDR3 contains 16 residues. The V gene lost 4 bases and the J gene lost 0 bases, with 12 bases spanning the gap. Per the germline V gene, CDR1 is LNHDA and CDR2 is SQIVND (reference sequence). Assay used: immunoSEQ multiplex PCR; TCRdb lists only in-frame clones, some missing. Seen here are 250,000 to 350,000 clones, 80% to 90% observed once, and the top ten hold over 2%. This sequence originates from a woman between 18 and 29 years old who had recovered from COVID-19. The V gene is TRBV19, the J gene TRBJ1-4; D might be TRBD1 (5 bases). Material: PBMCs or T cells enriched from blood (not recorded which). The chain's CDR3 is CASSTPEQATNEKLFF. The CDR3 nucleotides are TGTGCCAGTAGTACCCCGGAACAGGCAACTAATGAAAAACTGTTTTTT.